The present entry profiles one TCR beta chain with its context. The antigen is undetermined. The data were taken from a study of CD8+ T cells in alopecia areata. Study in general: Those treated were given oral tofacitinib at 5 to 10 mg twice daily. The study gave tofacitinib for 6 to 18 months, then 6 months off drug.

Findings of the study overall: There were also resident alphabeta T cells of normal skin sequenced in scalp samples.

Peripheral blood, together with lesional scalp punch biopsies, was collected from alopecia areata patients. V lost 5 bases to trimming and J lost 2 bases; unmatched junction nucleotides: 7. CDR3 length equals 15 residues. Germline values: CDR1 SGHVS, CDR2 FNYEAQ. RNA, once extracted, was reverse transcribed into cDNA for use as the sequencing template. TCRdb's table, derived via immunoSEQ multiplex PCR, lists solely in-frame clones and lacks some. Here the sample spans some 170,000 clones, approximately 62% being singletons. The chain carries TRBV7-6 and TRBJ2-5; 8 positions match TRBD1. The sequencing here drew on CD4+ T cells sorted from blood, taken at week 0. This receptor was identified in a human donor with alopecia areata. As DNA, the CDR3 is TGTGCCAGCAGCGACAACAGGGGGGTACAAGAGACCCAGTACTTC. Its protein product is CASSDNRGVQETQYF.